Given below is one T cell receptor (beta chain) in context. Antigen: not known. These data belong to a study of EBV T-cell therapy then PD-1 blockade in nasopharyngeal carcinoma. The time point here: 266 days after commencement of treatment, after nivolumab therapy. As for treatment: AdE1-LMPpoly-expanded autologous EBV-specific T-cell therapy followed by anti-PD-1 nivolumab. V trimming: 4 bases; J trimming: 5 bases; junction bases outside the gene matches: 19. CDR3 length: 18 residues. CDR1 is MGHRA and CDR2 is YSYEKL in the germline V gene. TCRdb's copy holds only in-frame clones and misses some; the assay was immunoSEQ multiplex PCR. This sample has approximately 22,000 clones, with around 84% found just once.

V is TRBV4-1 and J is TRBJ2-7; TRBD2 agrees at 8 bases. This specimen consisted of CD8+ T cells from blood, obtained at day 266 from a patient whose treatment included autologous EBV-specific T cells and nivolumab. This receptor was taken from a middle-aged man with nasopharyngeal carcinoma. CDR3 residues: CASSRRTGAGGSGNEQYF. The CDR3 DNA reads TGCGCCAGCAGCCGCCGGACTGGGGCGGGGGGATCGGGGAACGAGCAGTACTTC.